The present TCR beta chain was sequenced within a study of immune characterization of retroperitoneal liposarcoma. This CDR3 comprises 15 residues. CDR1 is MNHEY and CDR2 is SVGAGI in the germline V gene. V lost 0 bases and J lost 6; bases outside the gene matches: 1. One entry per CDR3 protein, called by TCRdb with MiXCR from the PCR reads. Here the sample spans around 13,000 distinct CDR3 sequences, roughly 47% being singletons. The sequence was obtained from a female donor with retroperitoneal liposarcoma. Specimen: tumor tissue. The V gene is TRBV6-5, the J gene TRBJ2-1; TRBD2 matches at 11 bases. The CDR3 sequence is CASSYSSGRANEQFF. The CDR3 DNA reads TGTGCCAGCAGTTACTCTAGCGGGAGGGCCAATGAGCAGTTCTTC.